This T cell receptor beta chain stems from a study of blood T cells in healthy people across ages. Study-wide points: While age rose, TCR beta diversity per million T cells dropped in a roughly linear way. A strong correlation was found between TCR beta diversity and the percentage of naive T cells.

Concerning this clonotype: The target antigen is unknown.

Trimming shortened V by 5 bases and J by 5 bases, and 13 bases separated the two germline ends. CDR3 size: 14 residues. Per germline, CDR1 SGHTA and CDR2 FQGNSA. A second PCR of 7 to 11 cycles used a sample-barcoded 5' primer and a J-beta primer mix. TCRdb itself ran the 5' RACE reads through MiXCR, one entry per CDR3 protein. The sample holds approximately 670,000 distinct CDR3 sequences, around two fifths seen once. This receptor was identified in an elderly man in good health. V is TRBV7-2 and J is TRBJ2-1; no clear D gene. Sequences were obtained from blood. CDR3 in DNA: TGTGCCAGCAGCCCATCTCGTGTCAACAATGAGCAGTTCTTC. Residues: CASSPSRVNNEQFF.